This T cell receptor beta chain stems from a study of shared clonotypes between healthy human individuals. Study results and limitations: Non-shared clonotypes had lower generation probabilities than those shared by all four donors. Represented diversity, genetic and exposure-history alike, was limited by few donors. Large depth notwithstanding, sorted-subset sequencing proved incomplete by rarefaction.

In germline, CDR1 is MNHNS, CDR2 SASEGT. The CDR3 is made up of 10 amino acids. V trimming: 6 bases; J trimming: 13 bases; junction bases outside the gene matches: 5. CD4+ cells were split into CD45RA+ naive and CD45RA-negative memory subsets. Clones were sequenced by immunoSEQ multiplex PCR, and TCRdb holds only the in-frame ones, with some missing. The data show 2 million to 2.5 million clones, approximately 94% seen once. On this clone: Antigen unknown.

The specimen was naive CD4+ T cells sorted from blood. Documented subset: CD45RA+ positively selected. The source is a man in his late teens or twenties in good health. The V and J genes are TRBV6-1 and TRBJ1-1, with 7 bases matching TRBD1. DNA of the CDR3: TGTGCCAGCAGCGGCAGGGGGGGTTTCTTT. It is translated as CASSGRGGFF.